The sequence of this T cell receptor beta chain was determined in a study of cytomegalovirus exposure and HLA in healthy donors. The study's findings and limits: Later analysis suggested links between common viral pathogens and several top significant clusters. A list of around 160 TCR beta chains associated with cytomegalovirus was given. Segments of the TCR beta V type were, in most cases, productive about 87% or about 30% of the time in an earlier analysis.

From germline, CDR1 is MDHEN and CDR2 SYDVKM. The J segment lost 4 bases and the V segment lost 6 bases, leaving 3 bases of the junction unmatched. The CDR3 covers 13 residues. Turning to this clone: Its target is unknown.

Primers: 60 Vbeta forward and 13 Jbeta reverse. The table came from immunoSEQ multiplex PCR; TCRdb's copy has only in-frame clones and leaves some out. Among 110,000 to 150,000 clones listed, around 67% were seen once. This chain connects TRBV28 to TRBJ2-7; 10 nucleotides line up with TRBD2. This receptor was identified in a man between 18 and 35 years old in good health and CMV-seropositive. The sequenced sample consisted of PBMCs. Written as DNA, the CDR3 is TGTGCCAGCAGGTCTAGCGGGAGTTACGAGCAGTACTTC. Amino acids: CASRSSGSYEQYF.